This T cell receptor (beta chain) was sequenced during a study of blood T cell repertoires in COVID-19. Method: immunoSEQ multiplex PCR; TCRdb's copy keeps in-frame clones and lacks some. The sample comprises 100,000 to 150,000 clones, more than 75% of which are singletons, and approximately 1.4% rests with the top ten. Germline V lookup: CDR1 GTSNPN, CDR2 SVGIG (reference sequence). Trimming removed 1 base from V and 6 bases from J, with 16 bases in between. The CDR3 runs 15 residues. The sample was peripheral blood. The rearrangement uses TRBV30 and TRBJ1-5; the D gene is possibly TRBD1 (5 bases). The TCR was taken from a human donor in a cohort sampled during active COVID-19. The CDR3 region is CAWSGAGISFQPQHF. CDR3 nucleotide sequence: TGTGCCTGGAGTGGAGCAGGGATCTCTTTTCAGCCCCAGCATTTT.